This T cell receptor (beta chain) was identified during a study of PD-1 blockade in classical Hodgkin lymphoma. Every patient experienced relapse after autologous stem cell transplantation, and brentuximab vedotin exposure varied. The study's findings and limits: Complete responders possessed baseline diversity comparable to newly diagnosed patients.

The germline gives CDR1 SGHDT, CDR2 YYEEEE. V was trimmed by 2 bases and J by 2 bases, leaving 22 bases between them. The CDR3 is 19 residues long. Points on this clone: Its cognate antigen is unknown.

TCRdb's table, derived via immunoSEQ multiplex PCR, lists solely in-frame clones and lacks some. There are roughly 50,000 clones in the sample; over 70% occur only once, and approximately 15% lies in the top ten. The chain has TRBV5-6 and TRBJ2-2, with a possible D match to TRBD2 (5 bases). The sequencing here drew on peripheral blood mononuclear cells (PBMCs), taken at baseline. The source is a human donor with classical Hodgkin lymphoma. The CDR3 loop is CASSFHPIGVATNTGELFF. CDR3 nucleotide sequence: TGTGCCAGCAGCTTCCACCCCATCGGAGTAGCGACAAACACCGGGGAGCTGTTTTTT.